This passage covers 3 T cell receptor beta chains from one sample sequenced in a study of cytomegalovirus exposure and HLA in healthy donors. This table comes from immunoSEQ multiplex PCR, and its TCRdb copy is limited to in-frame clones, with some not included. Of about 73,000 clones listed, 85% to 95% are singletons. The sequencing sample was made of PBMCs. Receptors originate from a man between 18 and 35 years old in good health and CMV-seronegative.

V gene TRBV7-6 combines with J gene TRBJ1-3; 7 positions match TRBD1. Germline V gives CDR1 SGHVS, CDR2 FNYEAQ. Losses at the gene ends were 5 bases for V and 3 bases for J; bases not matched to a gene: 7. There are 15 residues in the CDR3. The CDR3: CASSRDRASGNTIYF. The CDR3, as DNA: TGTGCCAGCAGCCGCGACAGGGCGAGTGGAAACACCATATATTTT.

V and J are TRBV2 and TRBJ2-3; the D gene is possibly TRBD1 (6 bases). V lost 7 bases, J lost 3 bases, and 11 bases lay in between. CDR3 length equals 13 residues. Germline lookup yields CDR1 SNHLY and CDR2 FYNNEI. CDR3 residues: CASNPRGTDTQYF. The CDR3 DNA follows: TGTGCCAGCAACCCAAGGGGGACAGATACGCAGTATTTT.

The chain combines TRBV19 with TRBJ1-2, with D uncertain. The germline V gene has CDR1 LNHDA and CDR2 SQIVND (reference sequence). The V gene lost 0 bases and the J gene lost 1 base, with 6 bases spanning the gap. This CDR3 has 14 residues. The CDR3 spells CASSIEADNYGYTF. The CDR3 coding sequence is TGTGCCAGTAGTATAGAGGCAGATAACTATGGCTACACCTTC.